A selection of T cell receptor beta chains follows, all from one sample in a study of regulatory T cells in long-lasting Graves disease. TCRdb reanalysed the multiplex PCR reads using MiXCR and keeps one entry per CDR3 protein. The sample includes 400,000 to 500,000 distinct CDR3 sequences, roughly 21% of them seen just once. The specimen comprised peripheral blood mononuclear cells (PBMCs), sampled when the disease was refractory, from a patient treated with antithyroid drugs. These receptors came from a female donor with Graves disease. The CDR3 runs from the conserved cysteine through the conserved F or W. The order of the fields is clone size, D gene, V gene, J gene, CDR3 DNA, CDR3 protein. The D gene is left open where the match is weak. Where a row states a size, it is once, few, many or the class of an expanded clone; other rows omit it.

size: NA
D: NA
V: TRBV3-1
J: TRBJ1-6
DNA: TGTGCCAGCAGTCGACAAGAAAGGACAGACTATAATTCACCCCTCCACTTT
CDR3: CASSRQERTDYNSPLHF

size: few
D: NA
V: TRBV30
J: TRBJ2-2
DNA: TGTGCCTGGAGTCTTTCCCTGGGGATCGGGGAGCTGTTTTTT
CDR3: CAWSLSLGIGELFF

size: many
D: NA
V: TRBV5-1
J: TRBJ1-2
DNA: TGCGCCAGCAGCTTGACGGCAACCATATATGGCTACACCTTC
CDR3: CASSLTATIYGYTF

size: many
D: NA
V: TRBV7-9
J: TRBJ1-4
DNA: TGTGCCAGCAGCTTAGGGTCAGGACCGGCAACTAATGAAAAACTGTTTTTT
CDR3: CASSLGSGPATNEKLFF

size: NA
D: NA
V: TRBV24-1
J: TRBJ2-2
DNA: TGTGCCACCAGTGACCCCTCAACTGGGAACACCGGGGAGCTGTTTTTT
CDR3: CATSDPSTGNTGELFF

size: NA
D: NA
V: TRBV9
J: TRBJ1-1
DNA: TGTGCCAGCAGCGCCTCGACAGAACTCATGAACACTGAAGCTTTCTTT
CDR3: CASSASTELMNTEAFF

size: NA
D: NA
V: TRBV7-9
J: TRBJ2-1
DNA: TGTGCCAGCAGCTCCCCAAACTGGGGAGCAGGCCACAATGAGCAGTTCTTC
CDR3: CASSSPNWGAGHNEQFF

size: NA
D: TRBD2
V: TRBV6-2/TRBV6-3
J: TRBJ2-3
DNA: TGTGCCAGCAGTGAAAACGAGGCGGGAGAGGCAGATACGCAGTATTTT
CDR3: CASSENEAGEADTQYF

size: many
D: NA
V: TRBV11-2
J: TRBJ2-7
DNA: TGTGCCAGCAGCCCCCGCGTAGACTCCTACGAGCAGTACTTC
CDR3: CASSPRVDSYEQYF

size: NA
D: TRBD2
V: TRBV29-1
J: TRBJ2-7
DNA: TGCAGCGGACTAGCCGGTCCCTACGAGCAGTACTTC
CDR3: CSGLAGPYEQYF

size: NA
D: NA
V: TRBV20-1
J: TRBJ1-5
DNA: TGCAGTGCTAGAGAGAGGGGCTGGGGTGGGAATCAGCCCCAGCATTTT
CDR3: CSARERGWGGNQPQHF

size: NA
D: NA
V: TRBV13
J: TRBJ1-2
DNA: TGTGCCAGCGCGCAGGGGTTTTATTATGGCTACACCTTC
CDR3: CASAQGFYYGYTF

size: many
D: NA
V: TRBV9
J: TRBJ2-7
DNA: TGTGCCAGCAGCGTCGGGCAGGGGAAGCAGTACTTC
CDR3: CASSVGQGKQYF

size: NA
D: NA
V: TRBV9
J: TRBJ1-1
DNA: TGTGCCAGCAGCGGACTGGGGGGTGGTGAAGCTTTCTTT
CDR3: CASSGLGGGEAFF

size: many
D: NA
V: TRBV12-3/TRBV12-4
J: TRBJ1-6
DNA: TGTGCCAGCAGTTTGGGTGAGGGCCTCAGGGGCGTCGGTTCACCCCTCCACTTT
CDR3: CASSLGEGLRGVGSPLHF

size: NA
D: NA
V: TRBV6-2/TRBV6-3
J: TRBJ2-6
DNA: TGTGCCAGCAGTTACAGGGATGGGGCCAACGTCCTGACTTTC
CDR3: CASSYRDGANVLTF

size: many
D: TRBD1
V: TRBV12-3/TRBV12-4
J: TRBJ1-2
DNA: TGTGCCAGCAGTGCCCAACAGGGGCCTGGATATGGCTACACCTTC
CDR3: CASSAQQGPGYGYTF

size: many
D: TRBD1
V: TRBV2
J: TRBJ1-1
DNA: TGTGCCAGCAGCGCCGCGGGACAGGGGGCGTTGGGGACTGAAGCTTTCTTT
CDR3: CASSAAGQGALGTEAFF

size: NA
D: NA
V: TRBV4-1
J: TRBJ2-2
DNA: TGCGCCAGCAGCCAAACAGGGTACACCGGGGAGCTGTTTTTT
CDR3: CASSQTGYTGELFF

size: NA
D: TRBD1
V: TRBV4-1
J: TRBJ1-2
DNA: TGCGCCAGCAGCAATCAGGGGACAGTTGGCTACACCTTC
CDR3: CASSNQGTVGYTF

size: many
D: NA
V: TRBV28
J: TRBJ1-2
DNA: TGTGCCAGCAGTTTACGGACGGCTAACTATGGCTACACCTTC
CDR3: CASSLRTANYGYTF

size: few
D: NA
V: TRBV7-9
J: TRBJ2-5
DNA: TGTGCCAGCAGCTCTTCTACGTACCAAGAGACCCAGTACTTC
CDR3: CASSSSTYQETQYF

size: many
D: TRBD1
V: TRBV12-3/TRBV12-4
J: TRBJ1-6
DNA: TGTGCCAGCAGTTTAAACCAGGGGGGTAATTCACCCCTCCACTTT
CDR3: CASSLNQGGNSPLHF

size: many
D: NA
V: TRBV28
J: TRBJ2-5
DNA: TGTGCCAGCAACGAAATAGCGAACCGAGAGACCCAGTACTTC
CDR3: CASNEIANRETQYF

size: many
D: NA
V: TRBV28
J: TRBJ1-2
DNA: TGTGCCAGCAGTCCCCTGGGACACGACTATGGCTACACCTTC
CDR3: CASSPLGHDYGYTF

size: many
D: NA
V: TRBV28
J: TRBJ1-6
DNA: TGTGCCAGCACCCGGGACTTCAATTCACCCCTCCACTTT
CDR3: CASTRDFNSPLHF

size: few
D: NA
V: TRBV7-9
J: TRBJ2-7
DNA: TGTGCCAGCAGCTTAGCGTTCCCCAAGGAGGACTACGAGCAGTACTTC
CDR3: CASSLAFPKEDYEQYF

size: many
D: TRBD1
V: TRBV2
J: TRBJ1-5
DNA: TGTGCCAGCGGCCACAGGGGCGGCAATCAGCCCCAGCATTTT
CDR3: CASGHRGGNQPQHF

size: many
D: TRBD1
V: TRBV12-3/TRBV12-4
J: TRBJ2-2
DNA: TGTGCCAGCAGTCGAGGACAGGGGGGCACCGGGGAGCTGTTTTTT
CDR3: CASSRGQGGTGELFF

size: NA
D: NA
V: TRBV6-1
J: TRBJ1-5
DNA: TGTGCCAGCAATAGGGAGGGTATGAACAATCAGCCCCAGCATTTT
CDR3: CASNREGMNNQPQHF

size: many
D: NA
V: TRBV7-9
J: TRBJ2-5
DNA: TGTGCCAGCAGCTTATCGTCCGGCCGCCAAGAGACCCAGTACTTC
CDR3: CASSLSSGRQETQYF

size: many
D: NA
V: TRBV6-5
J: TRBJ2-6
DNA: TGTGCCAGCAGTTACTCAGGGCGTGGGGCCAACGTCCTGACTTTC
CDR3: CASSYSGRGANVLTF

size: many
D: NA
V: TRBV2
J: TRBJ1-4
DNA: TGTGCCAGCAGTGCTCCGTCGGAAAAACTGTTTTTT
CDR3: CASSAPSEKLFF

size: many
D: NA
V: TRBV7-2
J: TRBJ2-5
DNA: TGTGCCAGCGGGTCAGAGACCCAGTACTTC
CDR3: CASGSETQYF

size: once
D: TRBD2
V: TRBV19
J: TRBJ2-2
DNA: TGTGCCAGTAGGGGCCTAGCGGGAGTCTACACCGGGGAGCTGTTTTTT
CDR3: CASRGLAGVYTGELFF

size: many
D: NA
V: TRBV7-2
J: TRBJ1-1
DNA: TGTGCCAGCAGCTTTTCCAAGACAGCGCAAGCTTTCTTT
CDR3: CASSFSKTAQAFF

size: many
D: TRBD2
V: TRBV12-3/TRBV12-4
J: TRBJ2-5
DNA: TGTGCCAGCAGTTTAGACCTTGGGTCACAACGGGAGGGTCCGCAAGAGACCCAGTACTTC
CDR3: CASSLDLGSQREGPQETQYF

size: NA
D: NA
V: TRBV4-2
J: TRBJ2-2
DNA: TGTGCCAGCAGCCAGTATTCTAGCCGCGGGGGCGCCGGGGAGCTGTTTTTT
CDR3: CASSQYSSRGGAGELFF

size: NA
D: NA
V: TRBV5-1
J: TRBJ2-7
DNA: TGCGCCAGCAGCCAGCAACAGGCTACGGAGCAGTACTTC
CDR3: CASSQQQATEQYF

size: few
D: TRBD1
V: TRBV28
J: TRBJ2-6
DNA: TGTGCCAGCAAGCCCCGGGACAGGGGTTGGCCTGGGGCCAACGTCCTGACTTTC
CDR3: CASKPRDRGWPGANVLTF

size: few
D: NA
V: TRBV19
J: TRBJ2-7
DNA: TGTGCCAGTAGTATGTTCCCCTACGAGCAGTACTTC
CDR3: CASSMFPYEQYF

size: many
D: NA
V: TRBV20-1
J: TRBJ2-5
DNA: TGCAGTGCTAGAGAGGTCAGTCAAGAGACCCAGTACTTC
CDR3: CSAREVSQETQYF

size: many
D: NA
V: TRBV6-1
J: TRBJ1-5
DNA: TGTGCCAGCTCCCCTTTTTCTCTTTTTCAGCCCCAGCATTTT
CDR3: CASSPFSLFQPQHF

size: many
D: NA
V: TRBV12-3/TRBV12-4
J: TRBJ1-2
DNA: TGTGCCAGCAGTTTAGTAGGGGCCGGAGGCTACACCTTC
CDR3: CASSLVGAGGYTF

size: many
D: NA
V: TRBV6-5
J: TRBJ2-7
DNA: TGTGCCAGCAGTTACAAGGACGGCCGTCGCCCTGGCGAGCAGTACTTC
CDR3: CASSYKDGRRPGEQYF

size: many
D: TRBD1
V: TRBV11-2
J: TRBJ1-6
DNA: TGTGCCAGCACCTCCGACAGGGCCTTCTATAATTCACCCCTCCACTTT
CDR3: CASTSDRAFYNSPLHF

size: few
D: NA
V: TRBV19
J: TRBJ1-5
DNA: TGTGCCACTGAATCCGGGCCTCGAAGGCCCCAGCATTTT
CDR3: CATESGPRRPQHF

size: many
D: NA
V: TRBV28
J: TRBJ1-1
DNA: TGTGCCAGCAGTTTGTGGGCAGGGGAGGGCACTGAAGCTTTCTTT
CDR3: CASSLWAGEGTEAFF

size: NA
D: NA
V: TRBV4-2
J: TRBJ2-7
DNA: TGTGCCAGCAGCCAAGATATAGAACAGCTTGTCCACGAGCAGTACTTC
CDR3: CASSQDIEQLVHEQYF

size: few
D: NA
V: TRBV29-1
J: TRBJ2-5
DNA: TGCAGCGTTGAGGACATCTGGGTACAAGAGACCCAGTACTTC
CDR3: CSVEDIWVQETQYF

size: NA
D: TRBD2
V: TRBV30
J: TRBJ2-5
DNA: TGTGCCTGGACTAGCGGGGCCGGAGAGACCCAGTACTTC
CDR3: CAWTSGAGETQYF